This TCR beta chain came from a study of OX40 agonist ivuxolimab in advanced cancers. Only in-frame clones appear in the TCRdb table, and some are missing; sequencing was by immunoSEQ multiplex PCR. Here the sample spans roughly 70,000 clones, roughly 84% being singletons. CDR3 length: 14 residues. Trimming took 4 bases from V and 8 from J; bases not matched to a gene: 6. The germline V gene has CDR1 LNHDA and CDR2 SQIVND (reference sequence). The sample consisted of CD4+ or CD8+ T cells sorted from blood, taken in a trial of the OX40 agonist ivuxolimab. V gene TRBV19 combines with J gene TRBJ2-2; TRBD1 matches 8 bases. The source is an adult with an advanced solid tumor such as melanoma, head and neck, liver or kidney cancer. DNA of the CDR3: TGTGCCAGTAGTACGGACAGGGTGCTGGGGGAGCTGTTTTTT. As protein: CASSTDRVLGELFF.